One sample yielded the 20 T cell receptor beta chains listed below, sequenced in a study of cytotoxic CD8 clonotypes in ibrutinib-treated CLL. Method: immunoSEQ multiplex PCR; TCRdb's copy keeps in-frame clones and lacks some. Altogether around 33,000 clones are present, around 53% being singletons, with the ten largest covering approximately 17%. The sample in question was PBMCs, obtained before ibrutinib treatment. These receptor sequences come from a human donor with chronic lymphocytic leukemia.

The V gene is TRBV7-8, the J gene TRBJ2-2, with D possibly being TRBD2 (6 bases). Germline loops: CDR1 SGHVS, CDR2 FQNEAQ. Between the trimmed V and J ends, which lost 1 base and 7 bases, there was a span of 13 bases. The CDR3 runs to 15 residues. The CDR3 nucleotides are TGTGCCAGCAGCTTAGGACCCGGGGGTGACGGGGAGCTGTTTTTT. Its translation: CASSLGPGGDGELFF.

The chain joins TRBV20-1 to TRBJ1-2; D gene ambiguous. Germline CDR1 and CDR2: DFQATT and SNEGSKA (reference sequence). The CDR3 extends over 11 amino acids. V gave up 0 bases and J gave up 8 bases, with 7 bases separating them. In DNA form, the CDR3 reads TGCAGTGCTAGAGATGCTACAGGCTACACCTTC. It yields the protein CSARDATGYTF.

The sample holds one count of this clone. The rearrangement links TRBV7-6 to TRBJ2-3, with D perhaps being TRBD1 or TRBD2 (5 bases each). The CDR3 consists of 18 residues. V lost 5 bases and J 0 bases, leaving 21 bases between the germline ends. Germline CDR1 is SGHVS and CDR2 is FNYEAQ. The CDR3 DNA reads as TGTGCCAGCAGCCCTCACCTATGGGACGCAAGGAGCACAGATACGCAGTATTTT. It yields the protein CASSPHLWDARSTDTQYF.

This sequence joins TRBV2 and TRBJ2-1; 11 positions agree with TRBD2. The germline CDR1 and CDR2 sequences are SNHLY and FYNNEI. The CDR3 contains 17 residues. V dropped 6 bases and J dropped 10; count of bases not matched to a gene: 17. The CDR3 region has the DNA TGTGCCAGCAGGAAACCGACTAGCGGGGCAAAACCCAAAGAGCAGTTCTTC. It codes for CASRKPTSGAKPKEQFF.

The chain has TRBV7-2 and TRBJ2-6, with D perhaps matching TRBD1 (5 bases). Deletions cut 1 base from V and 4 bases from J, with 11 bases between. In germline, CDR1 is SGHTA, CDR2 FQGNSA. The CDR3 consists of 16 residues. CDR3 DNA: TGTGCCAGCAGCTTAGTTGCAAACAGGGGGGCCAACGTCCTGACTTTC. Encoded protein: CASSLVANRGANVLTF.

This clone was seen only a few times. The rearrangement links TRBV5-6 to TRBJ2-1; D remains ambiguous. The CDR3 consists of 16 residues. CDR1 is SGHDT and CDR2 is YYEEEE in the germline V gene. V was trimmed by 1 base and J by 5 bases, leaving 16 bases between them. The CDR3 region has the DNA TGTGCCAGCAGCTTGCTTATATTCGCCGACAACAATGAGCAGTTCTTC. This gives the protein CASSLLIFADNNEQFF.

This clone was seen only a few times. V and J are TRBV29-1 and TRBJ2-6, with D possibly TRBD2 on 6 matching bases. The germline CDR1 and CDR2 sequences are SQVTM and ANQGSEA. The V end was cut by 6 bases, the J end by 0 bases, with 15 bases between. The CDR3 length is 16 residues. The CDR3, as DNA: TGCAGCGTAACCGGGACTCCTAGCTCTGGGGCCAACGTCCTGACTTTC. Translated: CSVTGTPSSGANVLTF. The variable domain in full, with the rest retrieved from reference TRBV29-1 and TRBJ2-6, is SAVISQKPSRDICQRGTSLTIQCQVDSQVTMMFWYRQQPGQSLTLIATANQGSEATYESGFVIDKFPISRPNLTFSTLTVSNMSPEDSSIYLCSVTGTPSSGANVLTFGAGSRLTVL.

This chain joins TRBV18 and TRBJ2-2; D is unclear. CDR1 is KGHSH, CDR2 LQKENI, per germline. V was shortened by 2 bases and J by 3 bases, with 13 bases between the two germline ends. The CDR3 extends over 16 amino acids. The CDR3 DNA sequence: TGTGCCAGCTCACCATCGATGGCCTTAGACACCGGGGAGCTGTTTTTT. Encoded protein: CASSPSMALDTGELFF. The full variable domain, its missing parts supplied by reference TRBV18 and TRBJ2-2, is NAGVMQNPRHLVRRRGQEARLRCSPMKGHSHVYWYRQLPEEGLKFMVYLQKENIIDESGMPKERFSAEFPKEGPSILRIQQVVRGDSAAYFCASSPSMALDTGELFFGEGSRLTVL.

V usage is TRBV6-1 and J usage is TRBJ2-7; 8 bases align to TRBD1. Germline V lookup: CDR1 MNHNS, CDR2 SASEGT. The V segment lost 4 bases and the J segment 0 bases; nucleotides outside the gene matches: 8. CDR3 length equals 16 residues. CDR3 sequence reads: CASSVGQGENSYEQYF. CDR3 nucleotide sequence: TGTGCCAGCAGTGTAGGACAGGGAGAAAACTCCTACGAGCAGTACTTC.

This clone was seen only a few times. The CDR3 bases are TGTGCCAGCAGCTTCATCCAGGGTCAAGAGACCCAGTACTTC. This sequence encodes CASSFIQGQETQYF. This rearrangement joins TRBV11-2 to TRBJ2-5; a weak D match, TRBD1 (5 bases). There are 14 residues in the CDR3. Trimming left V 3 bases short and J 2 bases short, with 10 bases between. Germline V gene data show CDR1 as SGHAT and CDR2 as FQNNGV.

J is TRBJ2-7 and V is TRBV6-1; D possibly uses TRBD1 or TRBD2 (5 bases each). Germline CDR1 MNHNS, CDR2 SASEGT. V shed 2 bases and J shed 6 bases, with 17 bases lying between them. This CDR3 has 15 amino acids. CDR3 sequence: CASSEQKHSRGEQYF. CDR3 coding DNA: TGTGCCAGCAGTGAACAGAAACACTCGAGGGGCGAGCAGTACTTC.

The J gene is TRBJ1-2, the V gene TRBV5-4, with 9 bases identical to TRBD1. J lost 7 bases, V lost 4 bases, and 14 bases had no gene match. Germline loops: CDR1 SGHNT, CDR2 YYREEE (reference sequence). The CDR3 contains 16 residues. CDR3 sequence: CASSVNRDRVIGGYTF. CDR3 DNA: TGTGCCAGCAGCGTCAACCGGGACAGGGTAATCGGTGGCTACACCTTC.

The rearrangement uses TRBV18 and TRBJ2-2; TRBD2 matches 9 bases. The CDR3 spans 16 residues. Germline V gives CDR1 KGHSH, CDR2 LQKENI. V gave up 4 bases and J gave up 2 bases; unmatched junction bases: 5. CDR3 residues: CASSLAGAYNTGELFF. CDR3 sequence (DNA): TGTGCCAGCTCACTAGCGGGGGCATATAACACCGGGGAGCTGTTTTTT.

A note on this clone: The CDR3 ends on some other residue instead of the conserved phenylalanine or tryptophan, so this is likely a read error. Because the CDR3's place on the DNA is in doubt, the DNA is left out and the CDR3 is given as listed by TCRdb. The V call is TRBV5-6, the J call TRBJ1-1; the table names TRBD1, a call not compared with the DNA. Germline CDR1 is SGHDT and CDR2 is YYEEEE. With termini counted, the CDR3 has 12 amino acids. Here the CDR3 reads CASSLDMEGALI.

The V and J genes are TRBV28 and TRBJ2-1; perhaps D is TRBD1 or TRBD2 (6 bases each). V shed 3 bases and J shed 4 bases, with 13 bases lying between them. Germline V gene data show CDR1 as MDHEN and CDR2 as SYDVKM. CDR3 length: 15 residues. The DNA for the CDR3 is TGTGCCAGCAGTTTTGAGGGGGGCGCTTACAATGAGCAGTTCTTC. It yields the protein CASSFEGGAYNEQFF.

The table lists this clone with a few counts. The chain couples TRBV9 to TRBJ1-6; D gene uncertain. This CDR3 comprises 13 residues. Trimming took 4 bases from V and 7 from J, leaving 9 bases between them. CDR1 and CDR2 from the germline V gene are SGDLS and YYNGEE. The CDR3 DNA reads TGTGCCAGCAGCTCTTTAGGAAATTCACCCCTCCACTTT. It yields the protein CASSSLGNSPLHF. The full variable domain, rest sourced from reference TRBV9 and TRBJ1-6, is DSGVTQTPKHLITATGQRVTLRCSPRSGDLSVYWYQQSLDQGLQFLIQYYNGEERAKGNILERFSAQQFPDLHSELNLSSLELGDSALYFCASSSLGNSPLHFGNGTRLTVT.

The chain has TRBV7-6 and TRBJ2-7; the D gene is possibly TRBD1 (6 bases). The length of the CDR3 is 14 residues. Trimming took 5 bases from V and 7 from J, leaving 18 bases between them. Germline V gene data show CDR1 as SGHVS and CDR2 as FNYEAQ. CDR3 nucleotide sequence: TGTGCCAGCAGCCCCGACTCACAGGGTCGGGAGCAGTACTTC. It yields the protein CASSPDSQGREQYF. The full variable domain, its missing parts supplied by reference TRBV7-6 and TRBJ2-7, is GAGVSQSPRYKVTKRGQDVALRCDPISGHVSLYWYRQALGQGPEFLTYFNYEAQQDKSGLPNDRFSAERPEGSISTLTIQRTEQRDSAMYRCASSPDSQGREQYFGPGTRLTVT.

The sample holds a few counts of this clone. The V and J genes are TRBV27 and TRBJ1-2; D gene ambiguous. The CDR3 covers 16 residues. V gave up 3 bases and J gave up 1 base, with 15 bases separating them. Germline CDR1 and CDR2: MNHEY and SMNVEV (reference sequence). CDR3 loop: CASSFAWSTLNYGYTF. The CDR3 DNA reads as TGTGCCAGCAGTTTCGCGTGGTCGACGCTTAACTATGGCTACACCTTC.

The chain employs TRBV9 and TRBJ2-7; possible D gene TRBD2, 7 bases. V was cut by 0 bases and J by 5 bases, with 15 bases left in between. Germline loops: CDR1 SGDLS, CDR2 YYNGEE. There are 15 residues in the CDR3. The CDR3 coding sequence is TGTGCCAGCAGCGTAGCGGGGGGCCGCTGGAACGAGCAGTACTTC. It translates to CASSVAGGRWNEQYF.

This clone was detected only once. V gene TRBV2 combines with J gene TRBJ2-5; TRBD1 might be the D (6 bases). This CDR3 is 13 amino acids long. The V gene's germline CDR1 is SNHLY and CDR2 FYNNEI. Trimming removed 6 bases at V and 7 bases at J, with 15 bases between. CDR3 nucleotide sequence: TGTGCCAGCAGAGAGACAGGCGATTCGACCCAGTACTTC. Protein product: CASRETGDSTQYF.